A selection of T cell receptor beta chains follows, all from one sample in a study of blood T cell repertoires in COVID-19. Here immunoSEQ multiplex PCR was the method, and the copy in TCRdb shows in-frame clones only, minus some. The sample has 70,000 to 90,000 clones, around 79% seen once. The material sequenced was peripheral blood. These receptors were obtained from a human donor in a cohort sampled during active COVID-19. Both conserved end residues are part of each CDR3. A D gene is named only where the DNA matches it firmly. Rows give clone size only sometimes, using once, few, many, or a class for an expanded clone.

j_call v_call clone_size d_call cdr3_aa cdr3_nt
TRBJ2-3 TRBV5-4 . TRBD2 CASSLKVSGDTDTQYF TGTGCCAGCAGCTTGAAGGTTAGCGGGGACACAGATACGCAGTATTTT
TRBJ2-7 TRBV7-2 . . CASSLAPRAEALLREQYF TGTGCCAGCAGCTTAGCCCCTAGGGCGGAGGCCCTCCTACGGGAGCAGTACTTC
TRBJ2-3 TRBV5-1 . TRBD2 CASSSSGSRGSTDTQYF TGCGCCAGCAGCTCTAGCGGGAGCCGGGGGAGTACAGATACGCAGTATTTT
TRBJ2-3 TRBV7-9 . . CASGRATPGTDTQYF TGTGCCAGCGGCCGCGCGACTCCAGGCACAGATACGCAGTATTTT
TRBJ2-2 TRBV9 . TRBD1 CASSPQTGDISGELFF TGTGCCAGCAGCCCCCAGACAGGGGATATCTCCGGGGAGCTGTTTTTT
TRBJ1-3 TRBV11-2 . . CASTRGGTHRNTIYF TGTGCCAGCACCCGGGGGGGGACCCACCGAAACACCATATATTTT
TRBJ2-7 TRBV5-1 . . CASGLDRGDYEQYF TGCGCCAGCGGTCTGGATAGAGGAGACTACGAGCAGTACTTC
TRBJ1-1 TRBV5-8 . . CASSLRALGAFF TGTGCCAGCAGCCTCAGGGCCCTTGGGGCTTTCTTT
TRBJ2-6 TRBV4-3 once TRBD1 CASSQRQGPSVGANVLTF TGCGCCAGCAGCCAACGACAGGGACCCTCAGTTGGGGCCAACGTCCTGACTTTC
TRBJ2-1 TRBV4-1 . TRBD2 CASSPLAGTSGYNEQFF TGCGCCAGCAGTCCCCTCGCCGGGACTAGCGGCTACAATGAGCAGTTCTTC
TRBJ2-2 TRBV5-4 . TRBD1 CASSLQGVGAGELFF TGTGCCAGCAGCTTACAGGGGGTCGGTGCCGGGGAGCTGTTTTTT
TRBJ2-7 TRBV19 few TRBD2 CASSMAGGKDEQYF TGTGCCAGTAGTATGGCGGGAGGGAAGGACGAGCAGTACTTC
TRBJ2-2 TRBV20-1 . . CSARTPVELFF TGCAGTGCTAGGACTCCCGTGGAGCTGTTTTTT
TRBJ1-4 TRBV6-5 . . CASRVSKDGFVFF TGTGCCAGCAGAGTTTCCAAAGACGGGTTTGTGTTTTTT
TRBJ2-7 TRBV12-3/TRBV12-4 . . CASSSRREQYF TGTGCCAGCAGTTCCAGGAGGGAGCAGTACTTC
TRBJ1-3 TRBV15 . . CATSRDPGSSGNTIYF TGTGCCACCAGCAGAGATCCCGGGAGCTCTGGAAACACCATATATTTT
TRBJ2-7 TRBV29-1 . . CSVAGQFSSYEQYF TGCAGCGTTGCAGGACAGTTCTCCTCCTACGAGCAGTACTTC
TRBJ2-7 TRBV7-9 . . CASSDKPQFKEQYF TGTGCCAGCAGCGACAAACCCCAGTTTAAAGAGCAGTACTTC
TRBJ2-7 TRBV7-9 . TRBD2 CASSPRRGLAGGTIEQYF TGTGCCAGCAGCCCACGCAGGGGACTAGCGGGAGGAACTATAGAGCAGTACTTC
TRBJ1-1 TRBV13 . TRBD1 CASSSGQAGSAFF TGTGCCAGCAGCTCGGGACAGGCGGGGAGCGCTTTCTTT
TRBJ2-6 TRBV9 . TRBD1 CASSDQGTGTLYGANVLTF TGTGCCAGCAGCGACCAAGGGACAGGCACCCTTTATGGGGCCAACGTCCTGACTTTC
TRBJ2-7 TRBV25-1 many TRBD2 CASSDIRASGRRSYEQYF TGTGCCAGCAGTGATATTCGGGCTAGCGGGAGGAGGAGCTACGAGCAGTACTTC
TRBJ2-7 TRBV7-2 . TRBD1 CASSSRPGQGAGEQYF TGTGCCAGCAGCTCCCGACCGGGACAGGGGGCGGGTGAGCAGTACTTC
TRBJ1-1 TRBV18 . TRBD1 CASSPRQGGDTEAFF TGTGCCAGCTCACCCCGACAGGGGGGGGACACTGAAGCTTTCTTT
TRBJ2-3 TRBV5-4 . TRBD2 CASSSLEREGADTQYF TGTGCCAGCAGCTCCCTAGAGCGGGAGGGAGCAGATACGCAGTATTTT
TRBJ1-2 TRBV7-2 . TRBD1 CASSLGQNRGGGYTF TGTGCCAGCAGTCTCGGACAGAACAGGGGAGGCGGCTACACCTTC
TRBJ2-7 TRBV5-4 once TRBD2 CASSRTSGRADEQYF TGTGCCAGCAGCAGGACTAGCGGGAGGGCGGACGAGCAGTACTTC
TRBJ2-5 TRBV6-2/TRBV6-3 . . CASSYSGTVQETQYF TGTGCCAGCAGTTATTCCGGGACTGTTCAAGAGACCCAGTACTTC
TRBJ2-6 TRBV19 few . CASSIGAGPGSGANVLTF TGTGCCAGTAGTATAGGGGCGGGACCCGGCTCTGGGGCCAACGTCCTGACTTTC
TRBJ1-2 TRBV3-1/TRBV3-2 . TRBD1 CASSRLDRGRGGYTF TGTGCCAGCAGCCGATTAGACAGGGGGCGAGGGGGCTACACCTTC
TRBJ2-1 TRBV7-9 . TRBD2 CANEREGQGEQFF TGTGCCAACGAGCGGGAGGGCCAAGGTGAGCAGTTCTTC
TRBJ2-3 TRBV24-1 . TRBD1 CATSDSTGTGPDTQYF TGTGCCACCAGTGATTCGACCGGGACAGGGCCAGATACGCAGTATTTT
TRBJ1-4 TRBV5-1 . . CASSYETGRTNEKLFF TGCGCCAGCAGTTACGAAACAGGGAGAACTAATGAAAAACTGTTTTTT
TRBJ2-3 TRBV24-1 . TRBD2 CATSDPQGREGTDTQYF TGTGCCACCAGTGACCCCCAAGGGCGGGAGGGCACAGATACGCAGTATTTT
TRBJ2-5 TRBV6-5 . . CASSKQGGGETQYF TGTGCCAGCAGTAAACAGGGGGGAGGGGAGACCCAGTACTTC
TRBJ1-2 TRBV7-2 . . CASSLGASSYGYTF TGTGCCAGCAGCTTAGGGGCGAGCTCGTATGGCTACACCTTC
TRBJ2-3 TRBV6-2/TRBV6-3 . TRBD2 CASSYSIGLARSLDTQYF TGTGCCAGCAGTTACTCAATCGGACTAGCGCGATCCCTAGATACGCAGTATTTT
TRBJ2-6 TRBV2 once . CASRRLVSGANVLTF TGTGCCAGCAGACGGTTGGTTTCTGGGGCCAACGTCCTGACTTTC
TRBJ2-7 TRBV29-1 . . CSVEEGGSEQYF TGCAGCGTTGAAGAGGGGGGTAGCGAGCAGTACTTC
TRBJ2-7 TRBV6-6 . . CASSHRIAYEQYF TGTGCCAGCAGTCACAGGATCGCCTACGAGCAGTACTTC
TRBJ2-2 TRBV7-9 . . CASSPNTGELFF TGTGCCAGCAGCCCAAACACCGGGGAGCTGTTTTTT
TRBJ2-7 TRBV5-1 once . CASRHYDYEQYF TGCGCCAGCAGGCACTACGATTACGAGCAGTACTTC
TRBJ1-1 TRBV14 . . CASSQDLGHLNTEAFF TGTGCCAGCAGCCAAGATCTAGGACACCTGAACACTGAAGCTTTCTTT
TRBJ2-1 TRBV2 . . CASSEIPRPGRDEQFF TGTGCCAGCAGTGAGATCCCCCGACCAGGTAGAGATGAGCAGTTCTTC
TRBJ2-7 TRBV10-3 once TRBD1 CAITSGQGSHEQYF TGTGCCATCACCTCGGGACAGGGTTCCCACGAGCAGTACTTC
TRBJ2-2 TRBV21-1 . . CASSKAERSTGELFF TGTGCCAGCAGCAAAGCGGAGAGATCCACCGGGGAGCTGTTTTTT
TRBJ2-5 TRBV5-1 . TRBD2 CASSSAGGSETQYF TGCGCCAGCAGCTCAGCGGGAGGCTCAGAGACCCAGTACTTC
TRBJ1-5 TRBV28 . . CASRSGGIDNQPQHF TGTGCCAGCAGATCGGGGGGTATTGACAATCAGCCCCAGCATTTT
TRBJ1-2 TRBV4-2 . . CASSQAGTSNYGYTF TGTGCCAGCAGCCAAGCGGGAACCTCTAACTATGGCTACACCTTC
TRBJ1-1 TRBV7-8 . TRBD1 CASSPRTGATEAFF TGTGCCAGCAGCCCACGGACAGGGGCCACTGAAGCTTTCTTT
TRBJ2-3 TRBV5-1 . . CASSLGGGSFSTDTQYF TGCGCCAGCAGCTTGGGAGGGGGAAGCTTTAGCACAGATACGCAGTATTTT
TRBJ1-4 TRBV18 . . CASSPLPTTTNEKLFF TGTGCCAGCTCACCACTTCCGACTACAACTAATGAAAAACTGTTTTTT
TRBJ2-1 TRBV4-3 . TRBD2 CASSQDAGTSIYNEQFF TGCGCCAGCAGCCAAGATGCCGGGACTAGCATCTACAATGAGCAGTTCTTC